The clone carrying this T cell receptor (beta chain) appeared many times. These data originate in a study of naive and memory T cell subsets. The SP2 primer and nested alpha and beta constant region primers amplified ligated cDNA in four rounds. MiXCR was run by TCRdb on the 5' RACE reads, yielding one entry per CDR3 protein. Found here are 56,000 or so distinct CDR3 sequences, 6.5% to 8.5% of them singletons; the top ten hold around 9.8%. A UMI-containing oligonucleotide was joined by 3' ligation to the TCR cDNA template. Whole-blood samples were 2 to 2.5 ml of peripheral blood from healthy adult volunteers. Reverse transcription used DNase-treated unsorted total RNA, aiming for about 1 to 1,100 ng. Between the trimmed V and J ends, which lost 5 bases and 9 bases, there was a span of 17 bases. The CDR3 is 14 residues long. Germline V CDR1 and CDR2: PRHDT, FYEKMQ (reference sequence).

The V and J genes are TRBV13 and TRBJ1-5, with D possibly TRBD1 on 5 matching bases. The origin of this receptor is a female donor in good health. The CDR3 DNA is TGTGCCAGCAGCAAAAGGCAGGGAAGCGGGCCCCAGCATTTT. Amino acids: CASSKRQGSGPQHF.